This TCR beta chain came from a study of blood T cell repertoires in COVID-19. Study-level information: The origin of the acute and convalescent COVID-19 samples was the United States, Italy and Spain. In each case, the material was cDNA or gDNA derived from T cells, B-cell-depleted T cells, or PBMCs.

The CDR3 is 20 residues long. V shed 2 bases and J 4 bases; nucleotides not matched to a gene: 19. Germline V gene sequence: CDR1 SGDLS, CDR2 YYNGEE. In the authors' methods: Scientists estimated how many nucleated cells there were by amplifying reference gene primers. Data came from immunoSEQ multiplex PCR; TCRdb stores just in-frame clones and leaves some out. Clonal size and the V and J genes are those of that table, whereas D and trimming came from the DNA. The sample includes about 20,000 clones, about nine tenths of them seen just once. The source material was peripheral blood. The chain employs TRBV9 and TRBJ2-7, with 12 positions matching TRBD2. The TCR was taken from a human donor in a cohort sampled during active COVID-19. This chain's CDR3 is CASSVGTVGTSGQVGYEQYF. The CDR3 coding sequence is TGTGCCAGCAGCGTGGGGACAGTCGGGACTAGCGGGCAGGTGGGTTACGAGCAGTACTTC. Based on the CDR3 plus reference TRBV9 and TRBJ2-7, the full variable domain is DSGVTQTPKHLITATGQRVTLRCSPRSGDLSVYWYQQSLDQGLQFLIQYYNGEERAKGNILERFSAQQFPDLHSELNLSSLELGDSALYFCASSVGTVGTSGQVGYEQYFGPGTRLTVT.